A selection of T cell receptor beta chains follows, all from one sample in a study of blood T cells in healthy people across ages. TCRdb called the 5' RACE reads again in MiXCR, with one record for every CDR3 protein. The table records 1.2 million to 1.5 million distinct CDR3 sequences, approximately 63% of them present only once. Sequenced sample: blood. The receptors stem from a man aged 18 to 30 in good health. The CDR3 runs from the conserved cysteine through the conserved F or W. A D gene is named only where the DNA matches it firmly. Clone size is given for some rows only: seen once, a few or many times, or a class if the clone is expanded.

clone_size: few; v_call: TRBV11-1; j_call: TRBJ2-3; cdr3_length: 15; d_call: -; cdr3_nt: TGTGCCAGCAGCTTAGTCCGAATGTCGTCTGATACGCAGTATTTT; cdr3_aa: CASSLVRMSSDTQYF
clone_size: -; v_call: TRBV20-1; j_call: TRBJ2-4; cdr3_length: 13; d_call: -; cdr3_nt: TGCAGTGCAACGACTGGAGCCAAAAACATTCAGTACTTC; cdr3_aa: CSATTGAKNIQYF
clone_size: -; v_call: TRBV20-1; j_call: TRBJ2-7; cdr3_length: 14; d_call: -; cdr3_nt: TGCAGTGCTGTCGGTGTTGGTAGAGCCTACGAGCAGTACTTC; cdr3_aa: CSAVGVGRAYEQYF
clone_size: few; v_call: TRBV29-1; j_call: TRBJ1-2; cdr3_length: 10; d_call: -; cdr3_nt: TGCAGCGTTGACCAGGGTGGCTACACCTTC; cdr3_aa: CSVDQGGYTF
clone_size: few; v_call: TRBV6-1; j_call: TRBJ2-1; cdr3_length: 13; d_call: TRBD1; cdr3_nt: TGTGCCAGCAGTACAGACAGGGGCGATGAGCAGTTCTTC; cdr3_aa: CASSTDRGDEQFF
clone_size: -; v_call: TRBV7-9; j_call: TRBJ1-1; cdr3_length: 10; d_call: -; cdr3_nt: TGTGCCAGCAGGCTCAATGAAGCTTTCTTT; cdr3_aa: CASRLNEAFF
clone_size: -; v_call: TRBV4-1; j_call: TRBJ2-1; cdr3_length: 17; d_call: TRBD2; cdr3_nt: TGCGCCAGCAGCCAAGTATCCGTTCTAGCGGGAGAAAATGAGCAGTTCTTC; cdr3_aa: CASSQVSVLAGENEQFF
clone_size: -; v_call: TRBV5-1; j_call: TRBJ2-1; cdr3_length: 18; d_call: -; cdr3_nt: TGCGCCAGCAGCTTGGGCGGGCCGGGCACCACCCCATACAATGAGCAGTTCTTC; cdr3_aa: CASSLGGPGTTPYNEQFF
clone_size: -; v_call: TRBV12-3/TRBV12-4; j_call: TRBJ2-2; cdr3_length: 16; d_call: -; cdr3_nt: TGTGCCAGCAGTCCGCGAGGGGGGGGTATCACCGGGGAGCTGTTTTTT; cdr3_aa: CASSPRGGGITGELFF
clone_size: -; v_call: TRBV15; j_call: TRBJ2-1; cdr3_length: 17; d_call: TRBD2; cdr3_nt: TGTGCCACCAGCAGAAGACCGGTGGGACTAGCGGACAATGAGCAGTTCTTC; cdr3_aa: CATSRRPVGLADNEQFF
clone_size: few; v_call: TRBV29-1; j_call: TRBJ2-2; cdr3_length: 12; d_call: -; cdr3_nt: TGCAGCGGGGGAAATCGAGGCGGGGAGCTGTTTTTT; cdr3_aa: CSGGNRGGELFF
clone_size: few; v_call: TRBV4-2; j_call: TRBJ2-1; cdr3_length: 13; d_call: -; cdr3_nt: TGTGCCAGCAGCCAAGACTCCTACGGTGAGCAGTTCTTC; cdr3_aa: CASSQDSYGEQFF
clone_size: -; v_call: TRBV28; j_call: TRBJ2-1; cdr3_length: 14; d_call: TRBD1; cdr3_nt: TGTGCCAGCAGCCCATCCGACAGGGTCGATGAGCAGTTCTTC; cdr3_aa: CASSPSDRVDEQFF
clone_size: few; v_call: TRBV14; j_call: TRBJ2-1; cdr3_length: 12; d_call: TRBD1; cdr3_nt: TGTGCCAGCAGCCAAGACTGGGACAGGCAGTTCTTC; cdr3_aa: CASSQDWDRQFF
clone_size: -; v_call: TRBV20-1; j_call: TRBJ2-4; cdr3_length: 12; d_call: -; cdr3_nt: TGCAGTGCTAGCTCCGGTAAAAACATTCAGTACTTC; cdr3_aa: CSASSGKNIQYF
clone_size: few; v_call: TRBV27; j_call: TRBJ2-4; cdr3_length: 9; d_call: -; cdr3_nt: TGTGCCAGTAAAAACATTCAGTACTTC; cdr3_aa: CASKNIQYF
clone_size: -; v_call: TRBV14; j_call: TRBJ2-3; cdr3_length: 12; d_call: -; cdr3_nt: TGTGCCAGCAGCCACACCGTGGATACGCAGTATTTT; cdr3_aa: CASSHTVDTQYF
clone_size: -; v_call: TRBV6-5; j_call: TRBJ2-3; cdr3_length: 14; d_call: -; cdr3_nt: TGTGCCAGCAGCCCGAAGGGTCGCACAGATACGCAGTATTTT; cdr3_aa: CASSPKGRTDTQYF
clone_size: -; v_call: TRBV3-1; j_call: TRBJ2-3; cdr3_length: 15; d_call: TRBD2; cdr3_nt: TGTGCCAGACTAGCGGGGGGGAGGGGCACAGATACGCAGTATTTT; cdr3_aa: CARLAGGRGTDTQYF
clone_size: -; v_call: TRBV6-6; j_call: TRBJ2-2; cdr3_length: 15; d_call: TRBD1; cdr3_nt: TGTGCCAGCAGTTACTTGACAGGGGGGACCGGGGAGCTGTTTTTT; cdr3_aa: CASSYLTGGTGELFF
clone_size: -; v_call: TRBV29-1; j_call: TRBJ2-2; cdr3_length: 12; d_call: -; cdr3_nt: TGCAGCGTTGCTACCCCCGGCGGGGAGCTGTTTTTT; cdr3_aa: CSVATPGGELFF
clone_size: -; v_call: TRBV5-1; j_call: TRBJ2-1; cdr3_length: 15; d_call: TRBD2; cdr3_nt: TGCGCCAGCAGCTGGGGACTAGCGGGTAGTCTTGAGCAGTTCTTC; cdr3_aa: CASSWGLAGSLEQFF
clone_size: -; v_call: TRBV29-1; j_call: TRBJ1-2; cdr3_length: 13; d_call: -; cdr3_nt: TGCAGCGTTTTTTCCTACGGTTCCTGGGGCTACACCTTC; cdr3_aa: CSVFSYGSWGYTF
clone_size: -; v_call: TRBV7-9; j_call: TRBJ2-7; cdr3_length: 19; d_call: TRBD1; cdr3_nt: TGTGCCAGCAGCCGAGACGCCACAGGGACAGCAATTTACTCCTACGAGCAGTACTTC; cdr3_aa: CASSRDATGTAIYSYEQYF
clone_size: -; v_call: TRBV6-2/TRBV6-3; j_call: TRBJ2-5; cdr3_length: 17; d_call: -; cdr3_nt: TGTGCCAGCAGTTACCCTCCCTCCAGGACTTGGCAAGAGACCCAGTACTTC; cdr3_aa: CASSYPPSRTWQETQYF
clone_size: few; v_call: TRBV12-3/TRBV12-4; j_call: TRBJ1-1; cdr3_length: 14; d_call: -; cdr3_nt: TGTGCCAGCAGTTTTGGTCCAGGGAACACTGAAGCTTTCTTT; cdr3_aa: CASSFGPGNTEAFF
clone_size: -; v_call: TRBV7-9; j_call: TRBJ2-1; cdr3_length: 15; d_call: TRBD2; cdr3_nt: TGTACCGGCAGCCTTCTAGCGGGGGGGCTCAATGAGCAGTTCTTC; cdr3_aa: CTGSLLAGGLNEQFF
clone_size: -; v_call: TRBV6-6; j_call: TRBJ1-1; cdr3_length: 14; d_call: -; cdr3_nt: TGTGCCAGCAGTTACGCAGGGGCCGGCACTGAAGCTTTCTTT; cdr3_aa: CASSYAGAGTEAFF
clone_size: -; v_call: TRBV27; j_call: TRBJ1-1; cdr3_length: 16; d_call: -; cdr3_nt: TGTGCCAGCAGTTTTGGGTTCAGGGGCCCGAACACTGAAGCTTTCTTT; cdr3_aa: CASSFGFRGPNTEAFF
clone_size: -; v_call: TRBV9; j_call: TRBJ2-2; cdr3_length: 15; d_call: -; cdr3_nt: TGTGCCAGCAGCGGCCAGGGGAAAGACACCGGGGAGCTGTTTTTT; cdr3_aa: CASSGQGKDTGELFF
clone_size: few; v_call: TRBV6-5; j_call: TRBJ2-1; cdr3_length: 14; d_call: -; cdr3_nt: TGTGCCAGCAGTTATCAAGGGTATTACAATGAGCAGTTCTTC; cdr3_aa: CASSYQGYYNEQFF
clone_size: -; v_call: TRBV7-8; j_call: TRBJ2-5; cdr3_length: 14; d_call: -; cdr3_nt: TGTGCCAGCAGCCAGCGGACGGGCTGGGAGACCCAGTACTTC; cdr3_aa: CASSQRTGWETQYF
clone_size: few; v_call: TRBV10-3; j_call: TRBJ2-3; cdr3_length: 11; d_call: -; cdr3_nt: TGTGCCATCAGTGAGGATGGTACGCAGTATTTT; cdr3_aa: CAISEDGTQYF
clone_size: -; v_call: TRBV27; j_call: TRBJ2-3; cdr3_length: 18; d_call: -; cdr3_nt: TGTGCCAGCAGCCCGTATGTATTTAGGGGGGAGAGCACAGATACGCAGTATTTT; cdr3_aa: CASSPYVFRGESTDTQYF
clone_size: -; v_call: TRBV4-1; j_call: TRBJ2-7; cdr3_length: 14; d_call: TRBD2; cdr3_nt: TGCGCCAGCAGCCATCGGGAGGGCGGCTACGAGCAGTACTTC; cdr3_aa: CASSHREGGYEQYF
clone_size: -; v_call: TRBV6-5; j_call: TRBJ2-1; cdr3_length: 13; d_call: -; cdr3_nt: TGTGCCAGCAGGCGTCCTGGCCGCAATGAGCAGTTCTTC; cdr3_aa: CASRRPGRNEQFF
clone_size: -; v_call: TRBV6-2/TRBV6-3; j_call: TRBJ2-5; cdr3_length: 13; d_call: -; cdr3_nt: TGTGCCAGCAGTCCCCGATTCCAAGAGACCCAGTACTTC; cdr3_aa: CASSPRFQETQYF
clone_size: -; v_call: TRBV25-1; j_call: TRBJ2-5; cdr3_length: 16; d_call: TRBD2; cdr3_nt: TGTGCCAGCAGTGGAAGACTAGCGGGGGAACAAGAGACCCAGTACTTC; cdr3_aa: CASSGRLAGEQETQYF
clone_size: -; v_call: TRBV4-3; j_call: TRBJ2-7; cdr3_length: 15; d_call: -; cdr3_nt: TGCGCCAGCAGCCAAGGGGGTGGCAACTCCTACGAGCAGTACTTC; cdr3_aa: CASSQGGGNSYEQYF
clone_size: -; v_call: TRBV6-1; j_call: TRBJ1-2; cdr3_length: 14; d_call: -; cdr3_nt: TGTGCCAGCAGTGATCATTCGGTTAACTATGGCTACACCTTC; cdr3_aa: CASSDHSVNYGYTF
clone_size: -; v_call: TRBV27; j_call: TRBJ2-5; cdr3_length: 14; d_call: -; cdr3_nt: TGTGCCAGCAGTTTATCGTCGCTAGCCGAGACCCAGTACTTC; cdr3_aa: CASSLSSLAETQYF
clone_size: -; v_call: TRBV3-1; j_call: TRBJ2-3; cdr3_length: 13; d_call: -; cdr3_nt: TGTGCCAGCAGCCACAAAGCCACAGATACGCAGTATTTT; cdr3_aa: CASSHKATDTQYF
clone_size: -; v_call: TRBV11-2; j_call: TRBJ2-3; cdr3_length: 16; d_call: -; cdr3_nt: TGTGCCAGCAGCTTCATAGGGCGTATCCGAACAGATACGCAGTATTTT; cdr3_aa: CASSFIGRIRTDTQYF